A selection of T cell receptor beta chains follows, all from one sample in a study of blood T cell repertoires in COVID-19. Clones were sequenced by immunoSEQ multiplex PCR, and TCRdb holds only the in-frame ones, with some missing. The sample contains about 74,000 clones, just over 85% of which appear only once. The material sequenced was peripheral blood. These receptors were collected from a woman of 80 years or more with active or convalescent COVID-19. The CDR3 runs from the conserved cysteine through the conserved F or W. D genes are given only for firm matches. The size entry is marked missing in some rows and otherwise reads once, few, many or a size class.

d_call | clone_size | j_call | v_call | cdr3_aa | cdr3_nt
TRBD2 | . | TRBJ2-1 | TRBV10-3 | CAISESRRGGGVYNEQFF | TGTGCCATCAGTGAGTCGAGGAGGGGCGGGGGAGTCTACAATGAGCAGTTCTTC
. | . | TRBJ1-6 | TRBV20-1 | CSARVGLLAHF | TGCAGTGCTAGAGTCGGCTTATTAGCCCACTTT
. | . | TRBJ2-3 | TRBV5-4 | CASSLNRADTQYF | TGTGCCAGCAGCTTGAACCGGGCAGATACGCAGTATTTT
. | . | TRBJ2-1 | TRBV2 | CASSEARAIGEQFF | TGTGCCAGCAGTGAAGCGCGGGCCATCGGGGAGCAGTTCTTC
. | . | TRBJ2-3 | TRBV20-1 | CSAPRADTQYF | TGCAGTGCGCCTCGGGCAGATACGCAGTATTTT
. | . | TRBJ2-5 | TRBV11-1 | CASSFSGGRRETQYF | TGTGCCAGCAGCTTTTCTGGGGGGAGGAGGGAGACCCAGTACTTC
. | . | TRBJ2-4 | TRBV10-1 | CASSISRGDIQYF | TGCGCCAGCTCTATTTCCAGGGGGGACATTCAGTACTTC
TRBD2 | . | TRBJ2-3 | TRBV5-4 | CASSAPSGGRGDTQYF | TGTGCCAGCAGCGCACCTAGCGGGGGGCGGGGAGATACGCAGTATTTT
. | . | TRBJ1-4 | TRBV19 | CASSLVGFGNEKLFF | TGTGCCAGTAGCCTGGTAGGCTTCGGGAATGAAAAACTGTTTTTT
TRBD1 | . | TRBJ1-5 | TRBV4-1 | CASSQTGTGNNQPQHF | TGCGCCAGCAGCCAAACCGGGACAGGGAACAATCAGCCCCAGCATTTT
. | . | TRBJ1-1 | TRBV7-9 | CASSLVGGNTEAFF | TGTGCCAGCAGCCTCGTAGGAGGGAACACTGAAGCTTTCTTT
TRBD1 | . | TRBJ1-6 | TRBV9 | CASSVDRGGSPLHF | TGTGCCAGCAGCGTAGACAGGGGGGGTTCACCCCTCCACTTT
. | . | TRBJ1-5 | TRBV12-3/TRBV12-4 | CASSTGGNQPQHF | TGTGCCAGCAGTACGGGGGGTAATCAGCCCCAGCATTTT
TRBD2 | . | TRBJ2-5 | TRBV12-5 | CASGLDTGSGGQETQYF | TGTGCTAGTGGTTTGGACACCGGGAGCGGGGGACAAGAGACCCAGTACTTC
TRBD1 | . | TRBJ1-3 | TRBV5-1 | CASRAGTGARSGNTIYF | TGCGCCAGCAGGGCCGGGACAGGGGCTCGCTCTGGAAACACCATATATTTT
. | . | TRBJ1-1 | TRBV6-2/TRBV6-3 | CASSFSLEAFF | TGTGCCAGCAGTTTCTCACTTGAGGCTTTCTTT
TRBD2 | . | TRBJ2-2 | TRBV19 | CASSRASGRNTGELFF | TGTGCCAGTAGTAGGGCTAGCGGGAGGAACACCGGGGAGCTGTTTTTT
. | . | TRBJ2-1 | TRBV4-1 | CASSLDSLSLYNEQFF | TGCGCCAGCAGCCTCGACTCCCTCTCCCTCTACAATGAGCAGTTCTTC
. | . | TRBJ2-6 | TRBV9 | CASRASISGANVLTF | TGTGCCAGCAGAGCCTCTATCTCTGGGGCCAACGTCCTGACTTTC
TRBD1 | . | TRBJ2-2 | TRBV6-5 | CASSPTLQGAGELFF | TGTGCCAGCAGTCCGACCCTCCAGGGGGCCGGGGAGCTGTTTTTT
. | . | TRBJ1-2 | TRBV9 | CASSVRGNYGYTF | TGTGCCAGCAGCGTCCGGGGGAACTATGGCTACACCTTC
. | . | TRBJ2-5 | TRBV5-1 | CASSLEGTRGNQYF | TGCGCCAGCAGCTTGGAAGGCACGAGGGGGAACCAGTACTTC
. | once | TRBJ2-6 | TRBV28 | CASSLSRAGANVLTF | TGTGCCAGCAGTTTATCCAGGGCTGGGGCCAACGTCCTGACTTTC
TRBD1 | . | TRBJ1-1 | TRBV27 | CASRFQGARGTEAFF | TGTGCCAGCCGTTTCCAGGGGGCGCGGGGCACTGAAGCTTTCTTT
. | . | TRBJ1-2 | TRBV19 | CASSPSGHPRRSYGYTF | TGTGCCAGTAGTCCATCGGGACACCCAAGGAGGAGCTATGGCTACACCTTC
. | . | TRBJ1-5 | TRBV5-5 | CASSLGQTSNQPQHF | TGTGCCAGCAGCTTGGGACAGACTAGCAATCAGCCCCAGCATTTT
. | . | TRBJ1-3 | TRBV9 | CASSVSGGFRNTIYF | TGTGCCAGCAGCGTATCGGGGGGCTTCCGAAACACCATATATTTT
TRBD2 | few | TRBJ2-2 | TRBV9 | CASSPHLAGVTGELFF | TGTGCCAGCAGCCCTCACCTAGCGGGGGTCACCGGGGAGCTGTTTTTT
TRBD1 | . | TRBJ1-1 | TRBV7-2 | CASSGGWGQLNTEAFF | TGTGCCAGCAGCGGAGGGTGGGGACAGTTGAACACTGAAGCTTTCTTT
TRBD1 | . | TRBJ2-6 | TRBV4-1 | CASSFGTGASGANVLTF | TGCGCCAGCAGCTTCGGGACAGGGGCCTCTGGGGCCAACGTCCTGACTTTC
TRBD1 | . | TRBJ1-1 | TRBV12-3/TRBV12-4 | CASSLGQGVVAFF | TGTGCCAGCAGTTTAGGACAGGGCGTCGTAGCTTTCTTT
. | . | TRBJ2-7 | TRBV13 | CASSFGTLGEQYF | TGTGCCAGCAGCTTTGGTACTCTAGGCGAGCAGTACTTC
. | . | TRBJ2-3 | TRBV4-3 | CASSQDRGATDTQYF | TGCGCCAGCAGCCAAGATCGCGGCGCCACAGATACGCAGTATTTT
TRBD2 | . | TRBJ2-1 | TRBV9 | CASSVVVGRASEQFF | TGTGCCAGCAGCGTAGTGGTCGGGAGGGCCAGTGAGCAGTTCTTC
TRBD1 | . | TRBJ1-5 | TRBV2 | CASRGQDANQPQHF | TGTGCCAGCCGAGGACAGGACGCCAATCAGCCCCAGCATTTT
. | . | TRBJ1-1 | TRBV7-2 | CASSQTSYRVRGTEAFF | TGTGCCAGCAGCCAAACGAGTTACAGGGTCAGAGGCACTGAAGCTTTCTTT
TRBD1 | . | TRBJ1-6 | TRBV10-2 | CASSGTGEHSPLHF | TGCGCCAGCAGTGGGACAGGGGAACATTCACCCCTCCACTTT
TRBD1 | . | TRBJ1-4 | TRBV7-9 | CASSLMTGWDRANEKLFF | TGTGCCAGCAGCTTAATGACCGGTTGGGACAGGGCTAATGAAAAACTGTTTTTT
. | . | TRBJ2-1 | TRBV11-3 | CASSIGGTEGNEQFF | TGTGCCAGCAGTATAGGGGGGACAGAGGGTAATGAGCAGTTCTTC
. | . | TRBJ2-4 | TRBV21-1 | CASSKGGASGSIDIQYF | TGTGCCAGCAGCAAAGGAGGGGCTAGCGGGAGTATAGACATTCAGTACTTC
. | . | TRBJ1-2 | TRBV9 | CASSVQGGYGGYTF | TGTGCCAGCAGCGTCCAGGGTGGCTATGGTGGCTACACCTTC
. | . | TRBJ1-5 | TRBV4-1 | CASSRDTNQPQHF | TGCGCCAGCAGCCGGGACACCAATCAGCCCCAGCATTTT
. | once | TRBJ1-6 | TRBV11-2 | CASSLGTENSPLHF | TGTGCCAGCAGCTTAGGGACAGAGAATTCACCCCTCCACTTT
. | . | TRBJ2-5 | TRBV6-1 | CASSEGRGETQYF | TGTGCCAGCAGTGAGGGTAGAGGAGAGACCCAGTACTTC
. | . | TRBJ1-2 | TRBV7-8 | CASSRGRGREGYGYTF | TGTGCCAGCAGCCGAGGCAGAGGCAGGGAAGGCTATGGCTACACCTTC
. | . | TRBJ1-2 | TRBV24-1 | CATSDFTVVYGYTF | TGTGCCACCAGTGATTTCACAGTCGTTTATGGCTACACCTTC
TRBD2 | many | TRBJ2-1 | TRBV30 | CAGEGLAGGFSYNEQFF | TGTGCCGGGGAGGGACTAGCGGGAGGGTTCTCCTACAATGAGCAGTTCTTC
TRBD1 | . | TRBJ1-1 | TRBV30 | CAWSIDRGYTEAFF | TGTGCCTGGAGTATCGACAGGGGGTACACTGAAGCTTTCTTT